This T cell receptor beta chain was sequenced in a study of shared clonotypes between healthy human individuals. As for the study in general: Every donor yielded three CD4 naive, three CD4 memory, two CD8 naive and one CD8 memory plate.

Notes on this clone: Its antigen is undetermined.

This CDR3 contains 14 residues. V dropped 5 bases and J dropped 4; count of bases not matched to a gene: 4. Germline assignment: CDR1 SEHNR and CDR2 FQNEAQ (reference sequence). Findings and caveats of the study: Sharing across four donors was highest in naive CD4 (roughly 5%) and lowest in memory CD8 (about 0.4%). Among non-shared clonotypes, generation probabilities were lower than among those shared by all four donors. Memory subsets generally showed smaller estimated richness than naive subsets did.

Sequencing used immunoSEQ multiplex PCR; TCRdb keeps in-frame clones, though not all of them. The sample lists 2 million to 2.5 million clones; more than 90% were seen once. The receptor comes from a man aged 18 to 29 in good health. The rearrangement uses TRBV7-9 and TRBJ1-4; 7 positions match TRBD1. Sequencing input: naive CD4+ T cells sorted from blood. Subset here: CD45RA+ positively selected. In DNA form, the CDR3 reads TGTGCCAGCAGCCGTGGGACAGTTAATGAAAAACTGTTTTTT. Amino acid sequence: CASSRGTVNEKLFF.